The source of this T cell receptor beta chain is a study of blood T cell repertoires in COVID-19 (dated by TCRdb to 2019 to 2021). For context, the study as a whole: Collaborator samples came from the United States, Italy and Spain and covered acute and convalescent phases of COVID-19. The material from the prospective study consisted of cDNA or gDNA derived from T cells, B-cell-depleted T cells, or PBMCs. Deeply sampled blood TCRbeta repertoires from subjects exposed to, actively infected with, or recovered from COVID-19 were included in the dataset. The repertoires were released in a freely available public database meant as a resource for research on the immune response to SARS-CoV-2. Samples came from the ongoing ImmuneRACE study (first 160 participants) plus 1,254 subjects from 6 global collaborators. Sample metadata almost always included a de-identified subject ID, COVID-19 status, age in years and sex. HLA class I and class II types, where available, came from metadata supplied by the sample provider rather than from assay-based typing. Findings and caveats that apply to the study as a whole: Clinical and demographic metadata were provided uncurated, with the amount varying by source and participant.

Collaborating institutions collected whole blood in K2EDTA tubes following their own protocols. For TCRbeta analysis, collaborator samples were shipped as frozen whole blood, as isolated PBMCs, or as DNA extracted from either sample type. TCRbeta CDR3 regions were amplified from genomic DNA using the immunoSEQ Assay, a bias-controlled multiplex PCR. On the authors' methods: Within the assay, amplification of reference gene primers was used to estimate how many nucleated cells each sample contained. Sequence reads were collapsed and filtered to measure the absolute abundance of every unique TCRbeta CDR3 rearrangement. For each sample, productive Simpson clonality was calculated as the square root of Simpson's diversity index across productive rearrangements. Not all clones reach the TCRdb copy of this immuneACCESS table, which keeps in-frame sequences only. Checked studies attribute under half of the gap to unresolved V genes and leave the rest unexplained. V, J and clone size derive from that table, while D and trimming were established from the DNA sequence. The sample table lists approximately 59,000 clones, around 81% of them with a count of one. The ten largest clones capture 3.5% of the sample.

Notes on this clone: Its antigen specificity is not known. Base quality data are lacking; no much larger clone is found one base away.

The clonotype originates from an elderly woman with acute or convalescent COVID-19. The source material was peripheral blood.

DNA sequence: TGTGCCACCTGGACTAGCGGGAGGCACGAGCAGTACTTC. It translates as CATWTSGRHEQYF. Recombination connected TRBV27 to TRBJ2-7; the junction holds 14 bases that match TRBD2. Ends trimmed: V by 10 bases, J by 5 bases; bases unmatched to a gene: 4. CDR1 and CDR2, looked up from the germline V gene (reference sequence), are MNHEY and SMNVEV. From the cysteine through the phenylalanine, the CDR3 covers 13 amino acids. The entry retains the CDR3 DNA only, 39 bases that are in frame from base 1.